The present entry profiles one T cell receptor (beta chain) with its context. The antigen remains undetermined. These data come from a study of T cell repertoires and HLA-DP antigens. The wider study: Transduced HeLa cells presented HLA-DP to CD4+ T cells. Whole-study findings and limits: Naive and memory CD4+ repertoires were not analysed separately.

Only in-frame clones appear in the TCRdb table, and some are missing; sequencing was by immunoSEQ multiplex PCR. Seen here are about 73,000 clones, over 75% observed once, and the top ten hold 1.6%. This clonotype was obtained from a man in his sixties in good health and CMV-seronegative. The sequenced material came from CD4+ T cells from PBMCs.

The DNA of the CDR3 is TGCGCCAGCAGCCGGGACGGGACAGGGGACCACGAGCAGTACTTC. The encoded protein is CASSRDGTGDHEQYF. This chain joins TRBV5-1 and TRBJ2-7, with 10 bases matching TRBD1. This CDR3 comprises 15 residues. Germline CDR1 SGHRS, CDR2 YFSETQ. J gave up 5 bases and V 4 bases, and 9 bases lay outside the gene matches.